These 11 T cell receptor beta chains came from one sample sequenced in a study of T cell changes during pregnancy in multiple sclerosis (dated by TCRdb to the late 2010s). Libraries were built with the immunoSEQ multiplex PCR assay. The table comes from immuneACCESS by way of TCRdb, which keeps in-frame sequences with V and J called. Part of the clones is missing from these tables; in studies checked, under half for an unresolved V gene and the rest for unknown reasons. A total of over 70,000 clones appear in this sample, just under 95% of them only once. The leading ten clones occupy about 0.78% of the sample. The sample consisted of peripheral blood, taken in the third trimester of pregnancy. These receptors were taken from a female donor with multiple sclerosis, enrolled in a pregnancy study.

A single count supports this clone. This chain joins TRBV28 and TRBJ1-2; maybe TRBD1 (5 bases). CDR3 length: 13 amino acids. Trimming removed 6 bases at V and 4 bases at J, with 12 bases between. CDR1 is MDHEN and CDR2 is SYDVKM in the germline V gene. The CDR3, as DNA: TGTGCCAGCAGACCGACAGCCAGCTATGGCTACACCTTC. Translating it yields CASRPTASYGYTF.

The rearrangement links TRBV6-1 to TRBJ2-1; weak D call: TRBD1 (6 bases). V was trimmed by 5 bases and J by 8 bases, leaving 13 bases between them. Germline CDR1 MNHNS, CDR2 SASEGT. The CDR3 has 13 residues. CDR3: CASSLIRGDEQFF. The CDR3 DNA sequence: TGTGCCAGCAGTTTAATCAGGGGCGATGAGCAGTTCTTC.

This clone was seen once. The rearrangement uses TRBV27 and TRBJ2-7; TRBD2 agrees at 9 bases. Germline CDR1 reads MNHEY; CDR2 reads SMNVEV (reference sequence). The junction had 11 bases not matched to a gene; V was cut back by 5 bases and J by 3 bases. This CDR3 comprises 16 residues. CDR3 coding DNA: TGTGCCAGCAGTACTCTTGTGGCGGGAGGGGTCTACGAGCAGTACTTC. Translating it yields CASSTLVAGGVYEQYF.

The chain has TRBV19 and TRBJ2-1, with 13 bases identical to TRBD2. The CDR3 is 21 amino acids. Germline CDR1 LNHDA, CDR2 SQIVND (reference sequence). The J segment lost 2 bases and the V segment lost 5 bases, leaving 18 bases of the junction unmatched. This CDR3 is CASSPSGLAGEWFAPYNEQFF. As DNA, the CDR3 is TGTGCCAGTAGTCCCAGCGGACTAGCGGGAGAATGGTTTGCCCCCTACAATGAGCAGTTCTTC.

V usage is TRBV4-1 and J usage is TRBJ1-2, with 8 nucleotides matching TRBD1. V gave up 4 bases and J gave up 6 bases; unmatched junction bases: 10. Looked up from germline, CDR1 is MGHRA and CDR2 is YSYEKL. This CDR3 contains 15 residues. CDR3 DNA sequence: TGCGCCAGCAGCCCACAGACAGGGGTGTGGGATGGCTACACCTTC. Translating gives CASSPQTGVWDGYTF.

The V call is TRBV2, the J call TRBJ2-7, with TRBD1 matching 7 bases. V dropped 6 bases and J dropped 3; count of bases not matched to a gene: 14. The CDR3 runs 16 residues. The germline V gene encodes CDR1 SNHLY and CDR2 FYNNEI. The CDR3 region has the DNA TGTGCCAGCAGGCCTCCTGACGGACAGGCCAGCTACGAGCAGTACTTC. It translates to CASRPPDGQASYEQYF.

The chain is built from TRBV15 and TRBJ2-7, with 9 nucleotides matching TRBD1. The trim removed 1 base at V and 1 base at J, leaving 5 bases unmatched. CDR1 LNHNV and CDR2 YYDKDF come from the germline V gene (reference sequence). The CDR3 contains 16 residues. CDR3: CATSRAGTGRSYEQYF. CDR3 nucleotides: TGTGCCACCAGCAGAGCCGGGACAGGGCGGTCCTACGAGCAGTACTTC.

This clone was detected a few times. The chain joins TRBV19 to TRBJ1-1; possibly TRBD1 for D (6 bases). The CDR3 extends over 15 amino acids. In germline, CDR1 is LNHDA, CDR2 SQIVND (reference sequence). V dropped 2 bases and J dropped 6 bases, with 16 bases sitting between them. CDR3 DNA sequence: TGTGCCAGTAGTATAAAAGAACAGGGTCGGTCTGAAGCTTTCTTT. Its protein is CASSIKEQGRSEAFF.

The V call is TRBV29-1, the J call TRBJ1-1; D gene unclear. CDR3 length: 13 amino acids. Germline V gene lookup returns CDR1 SQVTM and CDR2 ANQGSEA. V was cut by 6 bases and J by 4 bases, with 15 bases left in between. The chain's CDR3 is CSVHGSPFTEAFF. CDR3 sequence (DNA): TGCAGCGTCCACGGGTCGCCGTTCACTGAAGCTTTCTTT.

The rearrangement uses TRBV9 and TRBJ2-7; 9 positions agree with TRBD1. The ends lost 3 bases at V and 7 bases at J; junction bases unmatched: 11. Germline CDR1 reads SGDLS; CDR2 reads YYNGEE. The CDR3 runs to 15 residues. This chain's CDR3 is CASSGSGTGREEQYF. CDR3 coding DNA: TGTGCCAGCAGCGGAAGCGGGACAGGGAGGGAAGAGCAGTACTTC.

The chain couples TRBV4-1 to TRBJ2-7, with D possibly being TRBD2 (7 bases). CDR1 MGHRA and CDR2 YSYEKL come from the germline V gene. Trimming cost V 5 bases and J 4 bases, with 15 bases left between them. CDR3 size: 14 residues. CDR3 DNA sequence: TGCGCCAGCAGCGAAACCGGGGGGCATTACGAGCAGTACTTC. This codes for CASSETGGHYEQYF.